This T cell receptor beta chain was sequenced in a study of T cells in Graves' hyperthyroidism and ophthalmopathy. CDR1 MDHEN and CDR2 SYDVKM come from the germline V gene. This CDR3 is 12 amino acids long. Trimming shortened V by 6 bases and J by 2 bases, and 4 bases separated the two germline ends. RNA transcripts yielded amplified TCR beta CDR3 regions. A set of HTBI primers served as the primers for a first-round RT-PCR of the TCR CDR3. Each CDR3 protein is one row after TCRdb ran MiXCR on the multiplex PCR reads. Counted here are some 500,000 distinct CDR3 sequences, around an eighth occurring once; the ten biggest clones make up 17%.

The chain employs TRBV28 and TRBJ2-2; D is uncertain. Sequencing input: blood. This TCR derives from a woman aged 18-29 years with Graves' hyperthyroidism. CDR3 amino acids: CASRVNTGELFF. In nucleotides, the CDR3 is TGTGCCAGCAGGGTCAACACCGGGGAGCTGTTTTTT.